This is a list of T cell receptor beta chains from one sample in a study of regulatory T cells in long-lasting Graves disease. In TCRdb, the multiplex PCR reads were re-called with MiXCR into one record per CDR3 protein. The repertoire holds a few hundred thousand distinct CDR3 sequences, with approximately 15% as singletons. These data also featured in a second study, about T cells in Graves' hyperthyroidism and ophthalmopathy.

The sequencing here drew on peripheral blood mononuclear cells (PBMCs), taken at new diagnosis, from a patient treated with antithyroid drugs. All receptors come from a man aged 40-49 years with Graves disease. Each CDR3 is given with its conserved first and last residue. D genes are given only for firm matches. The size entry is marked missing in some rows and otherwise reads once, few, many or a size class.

CDR3nt: TGTGCCAGCATCAAGTTCAGGGGCTCTGAAGCTTTCTTT
CDR3aa: CASIKFRGSEAFF
j_gene: TRBJ1-1
abundance: few
v_gene: TRBV12-3/TRBV12-4
d_gene: -

CDR3nt: TGTGCCAGCAGCCCCCTTCGGGGCACTGAAGCTTTCTTT
CDR3aa: CASSPLRGTEAFF
j_gene: TRBJ1-1
abundance: many
v_gene: TRBV7-8
d_gene: -

CDR3nt: TGTGCCACCAGTGAGGTTGGGCGGCGCCCTACGCAGTTCTTC
CDR3aa: CATSEVGRRPTQFF
j_gene: TRBJ2-1
abundance: many
v_gene: TRBV24-1
d_gene: -

CDR3nt: TGTGCCACCAGTGATTTGGGGCCACTAGCGGGGGGGCGGGAGACCCAGTACTTC
CDR3aa: CATSDLGPLAGGRETQYF
j_gene: TRBJ2-5
abundance: many
v_gene: TRBV24-1
d_gene: TRBD2

CDR3nt: TGCAGTGCGACGGTTTACACTGAAGCTTTCTTT
CDR3aa: CSATVYTEAFF
j_gene: TRBJ1-1
abundance: many
v_gene: TRBV20-1
d_gene: -

CDR3nt: TGTGCCAGCAGCGTAGGGGCAGGGCGCACAGATACGCAGTATTTT
CDR3aa: CASSVGAGRTDTQYF
j_gene: TRBJ2-3
abundance: many
v_gene: TRBV9
d_gene: -

CDR3nt: TGTGCCAGCAGCTTAGTGGAGGGGCCATCCTACGAGCAGTACTTC
CDR3aa: CASSLVEGPSYEQYF
j_gene: TRBJ2-7
abundance: many
v_gene: TRBV7-2
d_gene: -

CDR3nt: TGTGCCAGCAGCTTAGCGTCGGGACAGGGAAATGAAAAACTGTTTTTT
CDR3aa: CASSLASGQGNEKLFF
j_gene: TRBJ1-4
abundance: many
v_gene: TRBV7-2
d_gene: TRBD1

CDR3nt: TGCGCCAGCAGCGCCGGATCGGGACACCCCTACGAGCAGTACTTC
CDR3aa: CASSAGSGHPYEQYF
j_gene: TRBJ2-7
abundance: many
v_gene: TRBV5-1
d_gene: -

CDR3nt: TGTGCTAGTGGTTTGGTAAGACGGGGACAGGGTCCCCCTCCGGGCTCCTACGAGCGGTACTTC
CDR3aa: CASGLVRRGQGPPPGSYERYF
j_gene: TRBJ2-7
abundance: -
v_gene: TRBV12-5
d_gene: TRBD1

CDR3nt: TGTGCCAGTAGTATTCGGCAGCTCAATGAGCAGTTCTTC
CDR3aa: CASSIRQLNEQFF
j_gene: TRBJ2-1
abundance: -
v_gene: TRBV19
d_gene: -

CDR3nt: TGCGCCAGCAGCTTGTCAACCCAAGAGACCCAGTACTTC
CDR3aa: CASSLSTQETQYF
j_gene: TRBJ2-5
abundance: many
v_gene: TRBV5-1
d_gene: -

CDR3nt: TGTGCCAATTCGATTAGCGGCAATGAGCAGTTCTTC
CDR3aa: CANSISGNEQFF
j_gene: TRBJ2-1
abundance: many
v_gene: TRBV10-3
d_gene: -

CDR3nt: TGTGCCTGGAGTGGAATAGCGGGCTCCTACGAGCAGTACTTC
CDR3aa: CAWSGIAGSYEQYF
j_gene: TRBJ2-7
abundance: many
v_gene: TRBV30
d_gene: TRBD2

CDR3nt: TGTGCCTGGAGGGTTGGTCAGATGAACACTGAAGCTTTCTTT
CDR3aa: CAWRVGQMNTEAFF
j_gene: TRBJ1-1
abundance: many
v_gene: TRBV30
d_gene: -

CDR3nt: TGTGCCACCGCCCGGGGACAGGGGTCCTACGAGCAGTACTTC
CDR3aa: CATARGQGSYEQYF
j_gene: TRBJ2-7
abundance: many
v_gene: TRBV11-2
d_gene: TRBD1

CDR3nt: TGTGCCCCTTGGGGGAGCGGGAAAGCCTACGAGCAGTACTTC
CDR3aa: CAPWGSGKAYEQYF
j_gene: TRBJ2-7
abundance: many
v_gene: TRBV30
d_gene: TRBD2

CDR3nt: TGTGCCAGCTCACCGGTGGCAGGTGGGAACACTGAAGCTTTCTTT
CDR3aa: CASSPVAGGNTEAFF
j_gene: TRBJ1-1
abundance: -
v_gene: TRBV18
d_gene: -

CDR3nt: TGTGCAGCGGAGGGGACAGGGAGCTCCTACGAGCAGTACTTC
CDR3aa: CAAEGTGSSYEQYF
j_gene: TRBJ2-7
abundance: many
v_gene: TRBV28
d_gene: TRBD1

CDR3nt: TGTGCCAGCTCCCTTTACAGGGTTAGCACAGATACGCAGTATTTT
CDR3aa: CASSLYRVSTDTQYF
j_gene: TRBJ2-3
abundance: -
v_gene: TRBV18
d_gene: -

CDR3nt: TGCGCCAGCAGCCACGCGCCAGCGGGGGGGCTTAACACCGGGGAGCTGTTTTTT
CDR3aa: CASSHAPAGGLNTGELFF
j_gene: TRBJ2-2
abundance: few
v_gene: TRBV4-3
d_gene: TRBD2

CDR3nt: TGTGCCAGCAGTCCACGGGACAGGGGGGACAATGAGCAGTTCTTC
CDR3aa: CASSPRDRGDNEQFF
j_gene: TRBJ2-1
abundance: -
v_gene: TRBV6-1
d_gene: TRBD1

CDR3nt: TGTGCCAGCAGCTTAGATCCGGTGGCCGGCTACACCTTC
CDR3aa: CASSLDPVAGYTF
j_gene: TRBJ1-2
abundance: few
v_gene: TRBV11-2
d_gene: -

CDR3nt: TGTGCCAGCAGCAAACGGGTCACAGATACGCAGTATTTT
CDR3aa: CASSKRVTDTQYF
j_gene: TRBJ2-3
abundance: -
v_gene: TRBV5-4
d_gene: -

CDR3nt: TGTGCCAGCAGCTTAGTACGAAGCTCTGAAGCTTTCTTT
CDR3aa: CASSLVRSSEAFF
j_gene: TRBJ1-1
abundance: -
v_gene: TRBV7-2
d_gene: -

CDR3nt: TGCAGCGTTGACCCGCAGTTCTTC
CDR3aa: CSVDPQFF
j_gene: TRBJ2-1
abundance: -
v_gene: TRBV29-1
d_gene: -

CDR3nt: TGCAGTGCTAGAAGGGGGGGGGCTAACTACAATGAGCAGTTCTTC
CDR3aa: CSARRGGANYNEQFF
j_gene: TRBJ2-1
abundance: many
v_gene: TRBV20-1
d_gene: -

CDR3nt: TGCGCCAGCAGCCAAGTATGGGACAGGGTAGGAGAAAAACTGTTTTTT
CDR3aa: CASSQVWDRVGEKLFF
j_gene: TRBJ1-4
abundance: once
v_gene: TRBV4-3
d_gene: TRBD1

CDR3nt: TGTGCCAGCAGCTCACGAGTTAGCGGGAGTCCTGGAACTGAAGCTTTCTTT
CDR3aa: CASSSRVSGSPGTEAFF
j_gene: TRBJ1-1
abundance: many
v_gene: TRBV7-2
d_gene: -

CDR3nt: TGTGCCAGCAGCCACCTTTGGGAAACTGAAGCTTTCTTT
CDR3aa: CASSHLWETEAFF
j_gene: TRBJ1-1
abundance: many
v_gene: TRBV5-8
d_gene: -

CDR3nt: TGTGCCATCACCGGCCGGGGGGGCAGCACCGGGGAGCTGTTTTTT
CDR3aa: CAITGRGGSTGELFF
j_gene: TRBJ2-2
abundance: -
v_gene: TRBV10-3
d_gene: TRBD2

CDR3nt: TGTGCCAGCAGCTTTAAAGGGGTAGATGGCTACACCTTC
CDR3aa: CASSFKGVDGYTF
j_gene: TRBJ1-2
abundance: many
v_gene: TRBV7-9
d_gene: -

CDR3nt: TGTGCCACCAGTGGGTTTGGCACAGGGCAAGAGACCCAGTACTTC
CDR3aa: CATSGFGTGQETQYF
j_gene: TRBJ2-5
abundance: many
v_gene: TRBV24-1
d_gene: -

CDR3nt: TGTGCCACCAGTGATCCTAGCGGGGAGGCCTCCTCTAGCACAGATACGCAGTATTTT
CDR3aa: CATSDPSGEASSSTDTQYF
j_gene: TRBJ2-3
abundance: many
v_gene: TRBV24-1
d_gene: TRBD2

CDR3nt: TGTGCCAGCAGTTTCCTTGCGGCGTTAAGTGAAAAACTGTTTTTT
CDR3aa: CASSFLAALSEKLFF
j_gene: TRBJ1-4
abundance: many
v_gene: TRBV12-3/TRBV12-4
d_gene: -

CDR3nt: TGTGCTAGTGGCCCAAATTTCGATACAGGGGATCACAACTATGGCTACACCTTC
CDR3aa: CASGPNFDTGDHNYGYTF
j_gene: TRBJ1-2
abundance: many
v_gene: TRBV12-5
d_gene: TRBD1

CDR3nt: TGTGCCAGCAGTTTAATCGGGTCCAGAGCAACCTACTTC
CDR3aa: CASSLIGSRATYF
j_gene: TRBJ2-5
abundance: many
v_gene: TRBV28
d_gene: -

CDR3nt: TGTGCCAGCAAGCGGGTCCAAACAAAGAGCTATGGCTACACCTTC
CDR3aa: CASKRVQTKSYGYTF
j_gene: TRBJ1-2
abundance: many
v_gene: TRBV6-1
d_gene: -

CDR3nt: TGCAGTGCTAGGGCTAGCGGCCAAGAGACCCAGTACTTC
CDR3aa: CSARASGQETQYF
j_gene: TRBJ2-5
abundance: many
v_gene: TRBV20-1
d_gene: TRBD2

CDR3nt: TGTGCCATCAGGGGGGGGCTAGGTCTGGAGCAGTACTTC
CDR3aa: CAIRGGLGLEQYF
j_gene: TRBJ2-7
abundance: many
v_gene: TRBV10-3
d_gene: -

CDR3nt: TGCAGCGTTGTATTAGCGGGGTTGTCGAACACCGGGGAGCTGTTTTTT
CDR3aa: CSVVLAGLSNTGELFF
j_gene: TRBJ2-2
abundance: -
v_gene: TRBV29-1
d_gene: TRBD2

CDR3nt: TGTGCCAGCAGTTCTCAGGGAGGGGCGCGGGAAAAACTGTTTTTT
CDR3aa: CASSSQGGAREKLFF
j_gene: TRBJ1-4
abundance: few
v_gene: TRBV28
d_gene: -

CDR3nt: TGTGCCTGGATTTCGCGTAACGGCTACACTGAAGCTTTCTTT
CDR3aa: CAWISRNGYTEAFF
j_gene: TRBJ1-1
abundance: -
v_gene: TRBV30
d_gene: -

CDR3nt: TGTGCCAGCTCAGAGAACAGGGGGCGGCTCTCCTACGAGCAGTACTTC
CDR3aa: CASSENRGRLSYEQYF
j_gene: TRBJ2-7
abundance: many
v_gene: TRBV18
d_gene: TRBD1

CDR3nt: TGTGCCAGCAGCTTGGCGGGACGTCCCTCCATAGAGACCCAGTACTTC
CDR3aa: CASSLAGRPSIETQYF
j_gene: TRBJ2-5
abundance: many
v_gene: TRBV5-5
d_gene: -

CDR3nt: TGTGCCAGCAGCCAGCAGGCCCAAGCGGTAGTGTACGAGCAGTACTTC
CDR3aa: CASSQQAQAVVYEQYF
j_gene: TRBJ2-7
abundance: once
v_gene: TRBV4-2
d_gene: -

CDR3nt: TGTGCCAGCAGTGTCACTAGCGGGGGGGCTTGGGAGCAGTACTTC
CDR3aa: CASSVTSGGAWEQYF
j_gene: TRBJ2-7
abundance: many
v_gene: TRBV27
d_gene: TRBD2

CDR3nt: TGCGCCAGCGGATTGACTAGCGGATCGTATGAGCAGTTCTTC
CDR3aa: CASGLTSGSYEQFF
j_gene: TRBJ2-1
abundance: few
v_gene: TRBV5-1
d_gene: TRBD2

CDR3nt: TGTGCCTGGAGTCTTGGGGGACACAAAGAGGCCCAGTACTTC
CDR3aa: CAWSLGGHKEAQYF
j_gene: TRBJ2-5
abundance: few
v_gene: TRBV30
d_gene: -

CDR3nt: TGTGCCAGCAGCTTGCTTTCGTTGAGCAGGACAGATACGCAGTATTTT
CDR3aa: CASSLLSLSRTDTQYF
j_gene: TRBJ2-3
abundance: few
v_gene: TRBV5-5
d_gene: -

CDR3nt: TGTGCCAGCAGCCAAGATATGGGCGGGCCCCAGCATTTT
CDR3aa: CASSQDMGGPQHF
j_gene: TRBJ1-5
abundance: many
v_gene: TRBV3-1
d_gene: -

CDR3nt: TGTGCCAGCGCGCCCGAGGACAGGGGGCCTAATACGCAGTATTTT
CDR3aa: CASAPEDRGPNTQYF
j_gene: TRBJ2-3
abundance: many
v_gene: TRBV6-1
d_gene: TRBD1

CDR3nt: TGTGCCAGCCAGCCCCAGGGACTCCTCACTGAAGCTTTCTTT
CDR3aa: CASQPQGLLTEAFF
j_gene: TRBJ1-1
abundance: -
v_gene: TRBV19
d_gene: -

CDR3nt: TGCGCCAGCAGTTCGGGGCGGAACAGGGGCACAGATACGCAGTATTTT
CDR3aa: CASSSGRNRGTDTQYF
j_gene: TRBJ2-3
abundance: -
v_gene: TRBV5-1
d_gene: -

CDR3nt: TGTGCCAGCAGTTTCGGGACAGGGGACAGTGGCTACACCTTC
CDR3aa: CASSFGTGDSGYTF
j_gene: TRBJ1-2
abundance: few
v_gene: TRBV12-3/TRBV12-4
d_gene: TRBD1

CDR3nt: TGTGCCAGCAGCTTAGTGCGGGCCTATGGCTACACCTTC
CDR3aa: CASSLVRAYGYTF
j_gene: TRBJ1-2
abundance: many
v_gene: TRBV7-9
d_gene: -

CDR3nt: TGTGCCAGCTCACCATCCGACACACAGGGTGCGCAGTATTTT
CDR3aa: CASSPSDTQGAQYF
j_gene: TRBJ2-3
abundance: -
v_gene: TRBV18
d_gene: -

CDR3nt: TGTGCCAGCTCCATAAGTGCCGGATACGAGCAGTACTTC
CDR3aa: CASSISAGYEQYF
j_gene: TRBJ2-7
abundance: -
v_gene: TRBV18
d_gene: -

CDR3nt: TGTGCCAGCAGTTTAGTGGGACAGGGCGGCAATGAAAAACTGTTTTTT
CDR3aa: CASSLVGQGGNEKLFF
j_gene: TRBJ1-4
abundance: -
v_gene: TRBV12-3/TRBV12-4
d_gene: TRBD1

CDR3nt: TGCGCCAGCAGCTTTGGCAGGGGAAAACTTAATGAAAAACTGTTTTTT
CDR3aa: CASSFGRGKLNEKLFF
j_gene: TRBJ1-4
abundance: many
v_gene: TRBV5-1
d_gene: -